This paragraph reports one T cell receptor beta chain. What it binds is not known. This record belongs to a study of cytotoxic CD8 clonotypes in ibrutinib-treated CLL. Study as a whole: Response samples were obtained once patients had received a median around 12 months of treatment, range 6 to 36. Study results and limitations: Clonality increased at ibrutinib response, then returned toward baseline at progression.

Library input was around 1.9 micrograms of DNA from cryopreserved PBMCs. From germline, CDR1 is SGHVS and CDR2 FQNEAQ. Trimming removed 5 bases from V and 4 bases from J; junction bases left unmatched: 13. The CDR3 is 16 residues long. Sequenced by immunoSEQ multiplex PCR; TCRdb stores in-frame clones only, minus some. The data hold nearly 100,000 clones, with approximately 82% observed a single time. This receptor was taken from a human donor with chronic lymphocytic leukemia. The chain combines TRBV7-8 with TRBJ2-5; 7 nucleotides line up with TRBD1. Source: PBMCs, taken after 12 months of ibrutinib treatment. The CDR3 DNA reads TGTGCCAGCAGCCTGTCGCCGAGGGGGCGCGGAGAGACCCAGTACTTC. As protein: CASSLSPRGRGETQYF.